Presented here are 26 T cell receptor beta chains from one specimen sequenced in a study of T cells in Graves' hyperthyroidism and ophthalmopathy. Using RNA transcripts as the source, TCR beta CDR3 regions were amplified. Initially, a first-round RT-PCR of the TCR CDR3 employed the HTBI primer set. Via MiXCR, TCRdb re-called the multiplex PCR reads, giving one row per CDR3 protein. The table shows approximately 610,000 distinct CDR3 sequences, with about 15% occurring only once. Source material: blood. The receptors were gathered from a woman aged 40 to 49 with Graves' ophthalmopathy.

This clonotype was seen ten or more times. V usage is TRBV4-2 and J usage is TRBJ2-4; TRBD2 matches at 14 bases. V was clipped by 2 bases and J by 0 bases; unmatched bases: 6. This CDR3 is built from 19 residues. Germline assignment: CDR1 LGHNA and CDR2 YNFKEQ. The CDR3 DNA is TGTGCCAGCAGCCAACAGACTAGCGGGAGGGAATTAGCCAAAAACATTCAGTACTTC. Amino acids: CASSQQTSGRELAKNIQYF.

This clonotype occurred many times. The chain has TRBV25-1 and TRBJ1-1; D might be TRBD1 (5 bases). The V end lost 1 base, the J end lost 0 bases, and 9 bases lay between the germline ends. The CDR3 consists of 15 residues. Germline V lookup: CDR1 MGHDK, CDR2 SYGVNS. CDR3 in DNA: TGTGCCAGCAGTGAATCAAAGGGGATGAACACTGAAGCTTTCTTT. Translation: CASSESKGMNTEAFF.

The table lists this clonotype with a few counts. The chain uses TRBV7-8 and TRBJ2-7, with D hard to call. From germline, CDR1 is SGHVS and CDR2 FQNEAQ. CDR3 length: 14 residues. V lost 5 bases and J 0 bases, leaving 11 bases between the germline ends. CDR3 amino acids: CASSLPIPSYEQYF. The DNA of the CDR3 is TGTGCCAGCAGCCTTCCCATACCCTCCTACGAGCAGTACTTC. Filled out from reference TRBV7-8 and TRBJ2-7, the complete variable domain reads GAGVSQSPRYKVAKRGQDVALRCDPISGHVSLFWYQQALGQGPEFLTYFQNEAQLDKSGLPSDRFFAERPEGSVSTLKIQRTQQEDSAVYLCASSLPIPSYEQYFGPGTRLTVT.

J is TRBJ2-2 and V is TRBV7-2; a possible D gene is TRBD2 (5 bases). The V gene lost 6 bases and the J gene lost 4 bases, with 15 bases spanning the gap. In germline, CDR1 is SGHTA, CDR2 FQGNSA. The CDR3 sequence is 15 residues long. The CDR3 nucleotides read TGTGCCAGCAGAGTCCCATTTGCGGGCACCGGGGAGCTGTTTTTT. Amino acid sequence: CASRVPFAGTGELFF. The full variable domain, its missing parts supplied by reference TRBV7-2 and TRBJ2-2, is GAGVSQSPSNKVTEKGKDVELRCDPISGHTALYWYRQSLGQGLEFLIYFQGNSAPDKSGLPSDRFSAERTGGSVSTLTIQRTQQEDSAVYLCASRVPFAGTGELFFGEGSRLTVL.

This clonotype was detected ten times or more. V and J are TRBV4-1 and TRBJ2-7; D is perhaps TRBD2 (7 bases). V was pared by 3 bases and J by 6 bases, with 12 bases between. This CDR3 is 13 amino acids long. Germline lookup yields CDR1 MGHRA and CDR2 YSYEKL. The CDR3 DNA sequence: TGCGCCAGCAGCCAGTTAAGGGGGGGCGAGCAGTACTTC. It specifies CASSQLRGGEQYF.

This clonotype was recorded many times. The genes are TRBV6-2 or TRBV6-3 and TRBJ2-2; perhaps TRBD1 as D (6 bases). Per germline, CDR1 MNHEY and CDR2 SVGEGT. The CDR3 has 14 residues. V lost 2 bases and J lost 4, with 8 bases in between. Here the CDR3 DNA reads TGTGCCAGCAGTTACGGGGGCGGCACCGGGGAGCTGTTTTTT. It specifies CASSYGGGTGELFF.

This clonotype was counted at least ten times. The genes are TRBV27 and TRBJ2-7; 8 nucleotides match TRBD2. V trimming: 5 bases; J trimming: 3 bases; junction bases outside the gene matches: 6. CDR1 MNHEY and CDR2 SMNVEV come from the germline V gene (reference sequence). CDR3 length: 14 amino acids. The CDR3 DNA is TGTGCCAGCAGTAGACGGGAGGGGTTCTACGAGCAGTACTTC. Encoded protein: CASSRREGFYEQYF.

Turning to this clonotype: A clone one base away is much larger, so this may be a read error. The genes are TRBV28 and TRBJ2-2; no clear D. The CDR3 is 11 residues long. Per germline, CDR1 MDHEN and CDR2 SYDVKM. Here the CDR3 DNA reads TGTGTCAGCAGCCAACTGGGGGAGCTGTTTTTT. Amino acids: CVSSQLGELFF.

This clonotype has at least ten counts. The chain recombines TRBV11-1 with TRBJ2-6; possible D gene TRBD1, 5 bases. The CDR3 totals 18 residues. Germline V lookup: CDR1 SGHAT, CDR2 FQDESV (reference sequence). V was pared by 3 bases and J by 0 bases, with 15 bases between. CDR3 protein: CASSFEITGYSGANVLTF. The CDR3 nucleotides read TGTGCCAGCAGCTTCGAAATTACAGGTTACTCTGGGGCCAACGTCCTGACTTTC.

A note on this clonotype: Relative to the germline gene, one junction end is altered; a read error may explain this. The chain couples TRBV18 to TRBJ2-7; 11 positions agree with TRBD2. Germline loops: CDR1 KGHSH, CDR2 LQKENI. The CDR3 length is 16 residues. The CDR3 region has the DNA TGTGCCAGCTCACCGGTCACCGGGACTAGCGGCTACGATCAGTACTTC. This translates into CASSPVTGTSGYDQYF.

In this sample, this clonotype turned up once. The J gene is TRBJ2-7, the V gene TRBV6-2 or TRBV6-3, with a weak D call TRBD1 (5 bases). The ends were cut back, 4 bases at V and 6 bases at J, with 13 bases in the middle. This CDR3 contains 13 residues. Germline CDR1 and CDR2: MNHEY and SVGEGT. The CDR3 protein is CASSSTQGGEQYF. The CDR3 DNA follows: TGTGCCAGCAGTTCGACCCAGGGTGGCGAGCAGTACTTC.

The table lists this clonotype with many counts. The genes are TRBV12-3 or TRBV12-4 and TRBJ1-1; 12 nucleotides line up with TRBD1. V shed 3 bases, J shed 0 bases, and the junction held 5 bases outside the gene matches. The CDR3 consists of 17 residues. CDR3 amino acids: CASSFDRDRGLNTEAFF. In DNA form, the CDR3 reads TGTGCCAGCAGTTTTGACCGGGACAGGGGGCTGAACACTGAAGCTTTCTTT.

This clonotype was recorded many times. V gene TRBV19 combines with J gene TRBJ1-5; D call uncertain. The CDR3 spans 16 residues. From germline, CDR1 is LNHDA and CDR2 SQIVND (reference sequence). V was shortened by 5 bases and J by 3 bases, with 17 bases between the two germline ends. CDR3 DNA sequence: TGTGCCAGTAGTGCGCGAAGACCAGTCCTCAATCAGCCCCAGCATTTT. Translation gives CASSARRPVLNQPQHF.

Many counts were recorded for this clonotype. The chain couples TRBV29-1 to TRBJ2-7; D is perhaps TRBD1 (6 bases). This CDR3 comprises 12 residues. Germline values: CDR1 SQVTM, CDR2 ANQGSEA. Deletions cut 7 bases from V and 2 bases from J, with 12 bases between. The CDR3 spells CSATTGTYEQYF. CDR3 nucleotides: TGCAGCGCCACAACAGGGACCTACGAGCAGTACTTC.

J is TRBJ1-1 and V is TRBV6-5; D gene uncertain. The ends were cut back, 3 bases at V and 10 bases at J, with 15 bases in the middle. The CDR3 is 13 residues long. The germline V gene has CDR1 MNHEY and CDR2 SVGAGI. The chain's CDR3 is CASSYDPIKGAFF. In nucleotides, the CDR3 is TGTGCCAGCAGTTATGACCCTATCAAGGGAGCTTTCTTT.

There are many counts of this clonotype. The V and J genes are TRBV2 and TRBJ1-1; the D is unclear. The CDR3 length is 14 residues. The V end lost 4 bases, the J end lost 0 bases, and 9 bases lay between the germline ends. Germline V gives CDR1 SNHLY, CDR2 FYNNEI. CDR3 loop: CASSGEYMNTEAFF. As DNA, the CDR3 is TGTGCCAGCAGTGGAGAATACATGAACACTGAAGCTTTCTTT.

This clonotype was seen ten or more times. The chain uses TRBV12-3 or TRBV12-4 and TRBJ2-5; TRBD1 matches 8 bases. With V trimmed by 5 bases and J by 2 bases, 10 bases remained unmatched. The CDR3 length is 16 residues. This CDR3 reads CASSAMDRAKQETQYF. CDR3 sequence (DNA): TGTGCCAGCAGTGCGATGGACAGGGCCAAACAAGAGACCCAGTACTTC.

This rearrangement joins TRBV12-3 or TRBV12-4 to TRBJ2-3, with TRBD1 matching 8 bases. The V gene end was trimmed by 6 bases and the J gene end by 2 bases; junction bases not matched to a gene: 10. The CDR3 sequence is 16 residues long. The DNA of the CDR3 is TGTGCCAGCAGCCCAGACCCGGACAGGGACACAGATACGCAGTATTTT. The encoded protein is CASSPDPDRDTDTQYF.

The chain joins TRBV6-5 to TRBJ2-7; D assignment may be TRBD1 or TRBD2 (6 bases each). Deletions cut 6 bases from V and 2 bases from J, with 14 bases between. This CDR3 is 14 amino acids long. CDR1 and CDR2 from the germline V gene are MNHEY and SVGAGI. CDR3 loop: CASSYPGAPYEQYF. CDR3 bases: TGTGCCAGCAGCTACCCGGGGGCCCCCTACGAGCAGTACTTC.

This clonotype was observed a handful of times. The chain uses TRBV6-4 and TRBJ2-7, with D unclear. Germline lookup yields CDR1 MRHNA and CDR2 SNTAGT. The ends were cut back, 6 bases at V and 4 bases at J, with 7 bases in the middle. This CDR3 region has 11 residues. The CDR3 sequence: CASRRRYEQYF. The CDR3 DNA sequence: TGTGCCAGCAGACGACGGTACGAGCAGTACTTC.

This clonotype appeared many times. The chain links TRBV11-2 to TRBJ2-7, with D perhaps TRBD2 (6 bases). The V and J ends lost 5 bases and 5 bases respectively, with 19 bases between them. Germline V gene data show CDR1 as SGHAT and CDR2 as FQNNGV. This CDR3 region has 15 residues. CDR3 coding DNA: TGTGCCAGCAGCCCCCGGCCCCGGAGGGGTGACGAGCAGTACTTC. Protein sequence: CASSPRPRRGDEQYF.

Many counts were recorded for this clonotype. The chain couples TRBV2 to TRBJ2-5, with 10 bases that match TRBD2. The CDR3 covers 14 residues. CDR1 is SNHLY and CDR2 is FYNNEI in the germline V gene. Losses at the gene ends were 6 bases for V and 5 bases for J; bases not matched to a gene: 6. The CDR3 here is CASRISGREETQYF. CDR3 nucleotides: TGTGCCAGCAGGATAAGCGGGAGGGAGGAGACCCAGTACTTC.

This clonotype was seen at least ten times. The chain recombines TRBV2 with TRBJ2-2, with a tentative D call TRBD1 (6 bases). Germline CDR1 is SNHLY and CDR2 is FYNNEI. The CDR3 has 13 amino acids. The ends were cut back, 6 bases at V and 5 bases at J, with 10 bases in the middle. In DNA form, the CDR3 reads TGTGCCAGCAGAGCAGGGGAGACCGGGGAGCTGTTTTTT. Amino acids: CASRAGETGELFF.

This clonotype came up many times. The V and J genes are TRBV20-1 and TRBJ2-5; 12 bases match TRBD2. Germline V gives CDR1 DFQATT, CDR2 SNEGSKA (reference sequence). The CDR3 loop spans 16 amino acids. Trimming took 1 base from V and 5 from J; bases not matched to a gene: 8. CDR3 bases: TGCAGTGCTAGAGCGACTAGCGGGAGTTGGAGGGAGACCCAGTACTTC. It is translated as CSARATSGSWRETQYF.

This clonotype was seen only a few times. This chain uses TRBV20-1 with TRBJ2-2; D possibly corresponds to TRBD1 (6 bases). With 0 bases removed from V and 6 bases from J, the gap between germline ends came to 11 bases. The CDR3 has 14 residues. Looked up from germline, CDR1 is DFQATT and CDR2 is SNEGSKA (reference sequence). CDR3 sequence: CSARDRGRAGELFF. CDR3 nucleotide sequence: TGCAGTGCTAGAGACAGGGGAAGGGCCGGGGAGCTGTTTTTT.

This clonotype was counted at least ten times. This chain joins TRBV11-1 and TRBJ2-2; D possibly corresponds to TRBD1 (5 bases). This CDR3 has 16 residues. CDR1 and CDR2 (germline): SGHAT, FQDESV (reference sequence). The ends were cut back, 5 bases at V and 1 base at J, with 14 bases in the middle. The CDR3 nucleotides are TGTGCCAGCAGCACAGGTTTAGGGGAGAACACCGGGGAGCTGTTTTTT. Its protein is CASSTGLGENTGELFF.